Listed below are T cell receptor beta chains from one sample, sequenced in a study of regulatory T cells in long-lasting Graves disease. One entry per CDR3 protein results from TCRdb running MiXCR on the multiplex PCR reads. There are roughly 380,000 distinct CDR3 sequences in the sample; about 16% occur only once, and around a fifth lies in the top ten. Sequenced here: peripheral blood mononuclear cells (PBMCs), sampled at new diagnosis, from a patient treated with antithyroid drugs. These receptor sequences come from a female donor with Graves disease. Both conserved end residues are part of each CDR3. Fields, in order: V gene, J gene, clone size, CDR3 protein. Size values are once, few and many counts, or a class for expanded clones, and some rows have none.

v_gene: TRBV12-3/TRBV12-4
j_gene: TRBJ2-3
abundance: many
CDR3aa: CASSGRTSDPEEEADTQYF

v_gene: TRBV6-1
j_gene: TRBJ1-5
abundance: few
CDR3aa: CASTLLQGLRNQPQHF

v_gene: TRBV3-1
j_gene: TRBJ2-7
abundance: -
CDR3aa: CASSQERNEQYF

v_gene: TRBV6-5
j_gene: TRBJ2-5
abundance: many
CDR3aa: CASSSPQRAGETQYF

v_gene: TRBV20-1
j_gene: TRBJ2-7
abundance: many
CDR3aa: CSASRTDDDEQYF

v_gene: TRBV28
j_gene: TRBJ1-5
abundance: many
CDR3aa: CASSPTGRNQPQHF

v_gene: TRBV4-3
j_gene: TRBJ2-3
abundance: many
CDR3aa: CASSQELIGPDTQYF

v_gene: TRBV7-9
j_gene: TRBJ2-1
abundance: -
CDR3aa: CASSFSQNNEQFF

v_gene: TRBV9
j_gene: TRBJ2-5
abundance: -
CDR3aa: CASSVGTSGGQEETQYF

v_gene: TRBV30
j_gene: TRBJ2-7
abundance: many
CDR3aa: CASRQGSSYEQYF

v_gene: TRBV12-3/TRBV12-4
j_gene: TRBJ2-3
abundance: many
CDR3aa: CASSFRATSTDTQYF

v_gene: TRBV6-1
j_gene: TRBJ2-3
abundance: many
CDR3aa: CASSDMATQYF

v_gene: TRBV7-2
j_gene: TRBJ1-2
abundance: -
CDR3aa: CASSWGDFVDGYTF

v_gene: TRBV28
j_gene: TRBJ2-7
abundance: few
CDR3aa: CASSLSPSGEQYF

v_gene: TRBV7-9
j_gene: TRBJ1-1
abundance: few
CDR3aa: CASSPPGQSEAFF

v_gene: TRBV28
j_gene: TRBJ2-7
abundance: many
CDR3aa: CASSLFPGTDRGEQYF

v_gene: TRBV7-9
j_gene: TRBJ1-6
abundance: many
CDR3aa: CASSLNSPLHF

v_gene: TRBV24-1
j_gene: TRBJ2-1
abundance: few
CDR3aa: CATSETGHYNEQFF

v_gene: TRBV6-9
j_gene: TRBJ2-1
abundance: many
CDR3aa: CASSYRTSTDEQFF

v_gene: TRBV28
j_gene: TRBJ1-5
abundance: many
CDR3aa: CASSFQGQANQPQHF

v_gene: TRBV5-4
j_gene: TRBJ2-2
abundance: -
CDR3aa: CAGRNLDLATGELFF

v_gene: TRBV27
j_gene: TRBJ1-1
abundance: many
CDR3aa: CASIGHGAFF

v_gene: TRBV5-1
j_gene: TRBJ1-1
abundance: many
CDR3aa: CASSLADTLNTEAFF

v_gene: TRBV12-3/TRBV12-4
j_gene: TRBJ1-4
abundance: many
CDR3aa: CASSLGQHGEKLFF

v_gene: TRBV20-1
j_gene: TRBJ2-1
abundance: few
CDR3aa: CSARDISALSRNEQFF

v_gene: TRBV3-1
j_gene: TRBJ1-1
abundance: few
CDR3aa: CASSQSSSGRGFWDTEAFF

v_gene: TRBV24-1
j_gene: TRBJ2-5
abundance: -
CDR3aa: CATSDPGLAGVETQYF

v_gene: TRBV13
j_gene: TRBJ2-1
abundance: many
CDR3aa: CASSLVRSGPRYTEQFF

v_gene: TRBV18
j_gene: TRBJ2-2
abundance: few
CDR3aa: CASSPEGDTGELFF

v_gene: TRBV19
j_gene: TRBJ1-1
abundance: few
CDR3aa: CASSPTGSVNTEAFF

v_gene: TRBV5-6
j_gene: TRBJ1-2
abundance: many
CDR3aa: CASSLGMSYGYTF

v_gene: TRBV12-5
j_gene: TRBJ1-1
abundance: many
CDR3aa: CASGSDRHTEAFF

v_gene: TRBV11-2
j_gene: TRBJ2-7
abundance: few
CDR3aa: CASSFPSGGGPYEQYF

v_gene: TRBV10-2
j_gene: TRBJ1-2
abundance: few
CDR3aa: CASGQGFNYGYTF

v_gene: TRBV9
j_gene: TRBJ1-1
abundance: few
CDR3aa: CASSEQAGPEAFF

v_gene: TRBV11-2
j_gene: TRBJ2-7
abundance: many
CDR3aa: CASSLFPARSGYEQYF

v_gene: TRBV20-1
j_gene: TRBJ2-5
abundance: -
CDR3aa: CSALQRGTSGETQYF

v_gene: TRBV20-1
j_gene: TRBJ1-4
abundance: many
CDR3aa: CSARTPLGTGSGEKLFF

v_gene: TRBV12-3/TRBV12-4
j_gene: TRBJ1-5
abundance: many
CDR3aa: CASSSGDQPQHF

v_gene: TRBV11-1
j_gene: TRBJ2-2
abundance: many
CDR3aa: CASSFTGNTGELFF

v_gene: TRBV12-3/TRBV12-4
j_gene: TRBJ2-7
abundance: many
CDR3aa: CASSFIGQGPSYEQYF

v_gene: TRBV10-1
j_gene: TRBJ2-5
abundance: -
CDR3aa: CASSVPGEETQYF

v_gene: TRBV12-3/TRBV12-4
j_gene: TRBJ1-3
abundance: many
CDR3aa: CASSLQGTGNTIYF

v_gene: TRBV2
j_gene: TRBJ2-5
abundance: many
CDR3aa: CASSVEQETQYF

v_gene: TRBV5-1
j_gene: TRBJ2-5
abundance: many
CDR3aa: CASSLATSGGAGIQTQYF

v_gene: TRBV10-1
j_gene: TRBJ2-5
abundance: many
CDR3aa: CASSGGFSQETQYF

v_gene: TRBV20-1
j_gene: TRBJ1-6
abundance: many
CDR3aa: CSASKTRQVGKESPLHF

v_gene: TRBV29-1
j_gene: TRBJ2-1
abundance: few
CDR3aa: CSVERGAGDNEQFF

v_gene: TRBV5-1
j_gene: TRBJ2-4
abundance: -
CDR3aa: CASSYLTEGKNIQYF

v_gene: TRBV12-3/TRBV12-4
j_gene: TRBJ1-2
abundance: -
CDR3aa: CASSVQGANYGYTF

v_gene: TRBV12-3/TRBV12-4
j_gene: TRBJ2-2
abundance: few
CDR3aa: CASSLGAGYTGELFF

v_gene: TRBV4-3
j_gene: TRBJ2-1
abundance: few
CDR3aa: CASSQDRSQGAYNEQFF

v_gene: TRBV3-1
j_gene: TRBJ2-3
abundance: many
CDR3aa: CASSQDFLAGASTDTQYF

v_gene: TRBV6-2/TRBV6-3
j_gene: TRBJ1-2
abundance: -
CDR3aa: CASSAWGQGGYTF